These 8 T cell receptor beta chains were sequenced from one sample in a study of T cells in Graves' hyperthyroidism and ophthalmopathy. Amplified TCR beta CDR3 regions derived from RNA transcripts. The TCR CDR3 was amplified in a first-round RT-PCR using the HTBI primer set. One entry per CDR3 protein, called by TCRdb with MiXCR from the multiplex PCR reads. This sample carries a few hundred thousand distinct CDR3 sequences, less than 20% of them seen once, and the ten largest clones take less than 9.5%. Sequencing was performed on blood. Receptors originate from a woman in her twenties or thirties with Graves' hyperthyroidism.

This clonotype appeared many times. This chain uses TRBV29-1 with TRBJ2-1; TRBD1 or TRBD2 may be the D gene (6 bases each). Trimming shortened V by 5 bases and J by 7 bases, and 24 bases separated the two germline ends. Germline-derived CDR1 and CDR2 are SQVTM and ANQGSEA. The CDR3 totals 16 residues. CDR3 protein: CSVRGRDKVGRNEQFF. DNA of the CDR3: TGCAGCGTTCGGGGGCGGGATAAGGTCGGTCGTAATGAGCAGTTCTTC.

The rearrangement links TRBV6-2 or TRBV6-3 to TRBJ1-1; 7 bases agree with TRBD1. There are 15 residues in the CDR3. Germline-derived CDR1 and CDR2 are MNHEY and SVGEGT. V was clipped by 6 bases and J by 0 bases; unmatched bases: 7. The CDR3 coding sequence is TGTGCCAGCAGCGCCTGGACAGGAGTGAACACTGAAGCTTTCTTT. Encoded protein: CASSAWTGVNTEAFF.

This clonotype was counted many times. This chain uses TRBV7-2 with TRBJ1-3; no definite D call. V lost 1 base and J lost 0, with 7 bases in between. The germline gives CDR1 SGHTA, CDR2 FQGNSA. CDR3 size: 15 residues. In nucleotides, the CDR3 is TGTGCCAGCAGCTTAGTGGCTTACTCTGGAAACACCATATATTTT. Translating gives CASSLVAYSGNTIYF.

The genes are TRBV30 and TRBJ2-2; possible D gene TRBD1, 5 bases. This CDR3 has 18 residues. V was shortened by 0 bases and J by 1 base, with 18 bases between the two germline ends. Per germline, CDR1 GTSNPN and CDR2 SVGIG (reference sequence). The CDR3 DNA follows: TGTGCCTGGAGTGTATTCCAGGGCGACCTTATGAACACCGGGGAGCTGTTTTTT. Residues: CAWSVFQGDLMNTGELFF.

This clonotype has only a few counts. The V gene is TRBV6-5, the J gene TRBJ2-7, with TRBD1 matching 12 bases. Germline V gene sequence: CDR1 MNHEY, CDR2 SVGAGI. J was trimmed by 2 bases and V by 0 bases; bases with no gene match: 2. This CDR3 is built from 16 residues. The CDR3 here is CASSYSGDRGPYEQYF. The DNA for the CDR3 is TGTGCCAGCAGTTACTCGGGGGACAGGGGGCCCTACGAGCAGTACTTC.

This clonotype was seen many times. One end of the junction is discordant with germline, which a read error may explain. The V gene is TRBV20-1, the J gene TRBJ2-1, with 7 nucleotides matching TRBD2. The CDR3 has 16 amino acids. From germline, CDR1 is DFQATT and CDR2 SNEGSKA (reference sequence). CDR3 protein: CSARGPWVAGGDEQFF. CDR3 DNA: TGCAGTGCCAGAGGGCCTTGGGTAGCGGGTGGGGATGAGCAGTTCTTC.

Many counts were recorded for this clonotype. V is TRBV29-1 and J is TRBJ1-1; 9 nucleotides agree with TRBD1. The germline gives CDR1 SQVTM, CDR2 ANQGSEA. CDR3 length: 13 amino acids. J gave up 7 bases and V 4 bases, and 7 bases lay outside the gene matches. The CDR3 coding sequence is TGCAGCGTTGTTGCAGGGGGACAGGGTGAAGCTTTCTTT. It encodes CSVVAGGQGEAFF.

There are a few counts of this clonotype. The rearrangement joins TRBV20-1 to TRBJ1-1; TRBD1 is a possible D gene (6 bases). The V gene's germline CDR1 is DFQATT and CDR2 SNEGSKA (reference sequence). This CDR3 spans 15 amino acids. With 3 bases removed from V and 8 bases from J, the gap between germline ends came to 22 bases. This CDR3 is CSARGGGRVELEAFF. In DNA form, the CDR3 reads TGCAGTGCTAGGGGCGGGGGCAGGGTCGAGTTGGAAGCTTTCTTT.